This TCR beta chain was observed in a study of early T cells in non-severe SARS-CoV-2 infection. Trimming stripped 8 bases from V and 2 bases from J, with 14 bases between. Germline V CDR1 and CDR2: SNHLY, FYNNEI. CDR3 size: 14 residues. MiXCR, run by TCRdb on the 5' RACE reads, gives a single entry per CDR3 protein. This table has about 80,000 distinct CDR3 sequences, around 8.7% appearing once. This clonotype was observed at least ten times. The TCR comes from an adult who was a healthcare worker with PCR-confirmed SARS-CoV-2 infection or an uninfected control (not recorded which). This chain links TRBV2 with TRBJ2-3; unclear D gene. Specimen: whole blood. CDR3 amino acids: CASETPIFTDTQYF. Here the CDR3 DNA reads TGTGCCAGCGAGACTCCGATATTCACAGATACGCAGTATTTT.